This is a list of T cell receptor beta chains from one sample in a study of fetal regulatory T cell absence and autoimmunity. The data were produced by immunoSEQ multiplex PCR, yet TCRdb's version contains in-frame clones alone and is incomplete. The profile covers 46,000 or so clones, with roughly 83% appearing a single time and about 0.37% taken by the ten largest. Sequencing input: cord blood. These receptors all stem from a newborn boy with IPEX syndrome. CDR3s include the opening cysteine and the closing phenylalanine or tryptophan. The D gene is left open where the match is weak. A clone size is listed for some rows: how often the clone was seen (once, few, many), or a class if it is expanded.

v_gene	d_gene	abundance	j_gene	CDR3aa	CDR3nt
TRBV7-2	TRBD2	-	TRBJ2-7	CASSPLAGVSYEQYF	TGTGCCAGCAGCCCATTAGCGGGGGTATCCTACGAGCAGTACTTC
TRBV7-2	-	-	TRBJ1-1	CASSLMMNTEAFF	TGTGCCAGCAGCTTAATGATGAACACTGAAGCTTTCTTT
TRBV4-1	-	-	TRBJ2-7	CASSPIAKSSYEQYF	TGCGCCAGCAGCCCCATAGCGAAAAGCTCCTACGAGCAGTACTTC
TRBV19	TRBD2	-	TRBJ2-7	CATSAGDHYEQYF	TGTGCCACCTCAGCGGGAGACCACTACGAGCAGTACTTC
TRBV6-6	TRBD1	few	TRBJ2-3	CASRATGPDTQYF	TGTGCCAGCAGGGCGACAGGGCCAGATACGCAGTATTTT
TRBV19	TRBD1	-	TRBJ1-2	CASSPGTGGLNYGYTF	TGTGCCAGTTCTCCCGGGACAGGGGGCCTCAACTATGGCTACACCTTC
TRBV19	-	-	TRBJ1-1	CASSMTQGEAFF	TGTGCCAGTAGTATGACGCAGGGAGAAGCTTTCTTT
TRBV21-1	-	-	TRBJ2-7	CASSKLAGGYEQYF	TGTGCCAGCAGCAAACTAGCGGGGGGGTACGAGCAGTACTTC
TRBV6-5	TRBD2	-	TRBJ2-7	CASSYGLAGGYEQYF	TGTGCCAGCAGTTACGGACTAGCGGGGGGTTACGAGCAGTACTTC
TRBV7-6	TRBD2	-	TRBJ2-2	CASSPWSGGATGELFF	TGTGCCAGCAGCCCCTGGAGCGGGGGAGCGACCGGGGAGCTGTTTTTT
TRBV5-1	-	once	TRBJ2-7	CASSSGLYEQYF	TGCGCCAGCAGCTCGGGACTCTACGAGCAGTACTTC
TRBV7-2	TRBD1	-	TRBJ1-4	CASSSSPGTGYEKLFF	TGTGCCAGCAGCTCGTCCCCCGGGACAGGCTATGAAAAACTGTTTTTT
TRBV9	TRBD1	-	TRBJ1-3	CASSVAGGQVNSGNTIYF	TGTGCCAGCAGCGTAGCCGGGGGACAGGTCAACTCTGGAAACACCATATATTTT
TRBV2	TRBD2	-	TRBJ2-5	CARDAGTSGRLGETQYF	TGTGCCAGGGACGCCGGGACTAGCGGGAGGCTGGGGGAGACCCAGTACTTC
TRBV4-1	-	-	TRBJ2-1	CASSQVLTYNEQFF	TGCGCCAGCAGCCAAGTACTAACCTACAATGAGCAGTTCTTC
TRBV6-6	-	-	TRBJ1-2	CASSYGRGWTF	TGTGCCAGCAGTTACGGGCGGGGGTGGACCTTC
TRBV5-1	TRBD1	-	TRBJ1-1	CASSRDRNTEAFF	TGCGCCAGCAGCAGGGACAGGAACACTGAAGCTTTCTTT
TRBV6-1	-	-	TRBJ1-5	CASSLTGPNQPQHF	TGTGCCAGCAGTCTGACAGGTCCCAATCAGCCCCAGCATTTT
TRBV29-1	-	once	TRBJ2-1	CSVLIGNGIMNEQFF	TGCAGCGTTCTAATCGGGAACGGGATTATGAATGAGCAGTTCTTC
TRBV27	-	-	TRBJ2-7	CASSLPGREQYF	TGTGCCAGCAGTTTACCCGGACGAGAGCAGTACTTC
TRBV27	TRBD2	-	TRBJ2-3	CASRASGGASDTQYF	TGTGCCAGCAGGGCGAGCGGGGGGGCCTCGGACACGCAGTATTTT
TRBV15	TRBD1	-	TRBJ1-2	CATSRDPLTGLRRYGYTF	TGTGCCACCAGCAGAGATCCCCTGACAGGGCTGAGACGCTATGGCTACACCTTC
TRBV27	-	-	TRBJ1-2	CASRDSFYGYTF	TGTGCCAGCAGGGACAGCTTCTATGGCTACACCTTC
TRBV9	-	-	TRBJ2-3	CASSVASRQDNTDTQYF	TGTGCCAGCAGCGTAGCTTCTAGACAGGATAACACAGATACGCAGTATTTT
TRBV4-1	TRBD1	-	TRBJ2-5	CASSQAQGAKETQYF	TGCGCCAGCAGCCAAGCACAGGGGGCGAAAGAGACCCAGTACTTC
TRBV5-1	-	-	TRBJ1-1	CASSFTGLNTEAFF	TGCGCCAGCAGCTTTACAGGGTTGAACACTGAAGCTTTCTTT
TRBV6-5	-	few	TRBJ1-2	CASSPDPGTYGYTF	TGTGCCAGCAGTCCAGACCCGGGGACCTATGGCTACACCTTC
TRBV5-1	TRBD1	-	TRBJ1-2	CASSGTGDGYTF	TGCGCCAGCAGCGGGACAGGGGATGGCTACACCTTC
TRBV28	-	-	TRBJ1-1	CASSLGNTEAFF	TGTGCCAGCAGTTTGGGGAACACTGAAGCTTTCTTT
TRBV18	TRBD2	-	TRBJ2-5	CASSPPASGRRETQYF	TGTGCCAGCTCACCACCGGCTAGCGGGAGGAGAGAGACCCAGTACTTC
TRBV27	-	-	TRBJ2-7	CASSSGGAYEQYF	TGTGCCAGCAGCTCGGGGGGCGCCTACGAGCAGTACTTC
TRBV9	TRBD1	-	TRBJ1-3	CASSVGQGAGNTIYF	TGTGCCAGCAGCGTAGGACAGGGGGCTGGAAACACCATATATTTT
TRBV5-8	-	-	TRBJ1-6	CASSYQASYNSPLHF	TGTGCCAGCAGCTATCAGGCCTCCTATAATTCACCCCTCCACTTT
TRBV19	TRBD2	-	TRBJ2-1	CASSIGTSGGAYNEQFF	TGTGCCAGTAGTATAGGGACTAGCGGGGGGGCCTACAATGAGCAGTTCTTC
TRBV5-4	TRBD2	-	TRBJ2-3	CASSSGTSGRWAQYF	TGTGCCAGCAGCTCCGGGACTAGCGGGAGGTGGGCGCAGTATTTT